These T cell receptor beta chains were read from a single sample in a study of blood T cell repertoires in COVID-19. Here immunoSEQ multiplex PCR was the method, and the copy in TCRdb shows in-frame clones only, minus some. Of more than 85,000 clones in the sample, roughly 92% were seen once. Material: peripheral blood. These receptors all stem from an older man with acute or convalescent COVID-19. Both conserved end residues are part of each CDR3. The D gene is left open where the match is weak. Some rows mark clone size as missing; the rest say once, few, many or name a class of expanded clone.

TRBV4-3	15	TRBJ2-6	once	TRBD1	CASSPGTGTYDVLTF	TGCGCCAGCAGCCCCGGGACAGGGACTTATGACGTCCTGACTTTC
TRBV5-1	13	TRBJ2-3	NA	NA	CASRAGGTDTQYF	TGCGCCAGTCGGGCAGGGGGGACAGATACGCAGTATTTT
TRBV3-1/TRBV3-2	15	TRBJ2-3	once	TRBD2	CASSQVPSGSNTQYF	TGTGCCAGCAGCCAAGTCCCTAGCGGGAGTAATACGCAGTATTTT
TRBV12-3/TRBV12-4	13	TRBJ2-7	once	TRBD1	CASSRDRDTEQYF	TGTGCCAGCTCCCGGGACAGGGACACCGAGCAGTACTTC
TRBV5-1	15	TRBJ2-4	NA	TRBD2	CASSYLAGGQNIQYF	TGCGCCAGCAGTTATCTAGCGGGGGGGCAAAACATTCAGTACTTC
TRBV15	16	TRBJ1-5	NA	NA	CATSTGQLFSNQPQHF	TGTGCCACCAGCACGGGACAACTCTTTAGCAATCAGCCCCAGCATTTT
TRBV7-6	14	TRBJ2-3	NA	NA	CASSLSVASDTQYF	TGTGCCAGCAGCTTATCGGTAGCCTCAGATACGCAGTATTTT
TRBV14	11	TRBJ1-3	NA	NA	CASSQRQTIYF	TGTGCCAGCAGCCAAAGACAAACCATATATTTT
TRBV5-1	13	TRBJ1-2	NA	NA	CASSLVADYGYTF	TGCGCCAGCAGCTTGGTGGCAGATTATGGCTACACCTTC
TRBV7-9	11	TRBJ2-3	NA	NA	CASSPVDTQYF	TGTGCCAGCAGTCCAGTGGATACGCAGTATTTT
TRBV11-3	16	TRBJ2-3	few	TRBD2	CASSSSGLAGTHTQYF	TGTGCCAGCAGCTCCTCGGGACTAGCGGGAACCCATACGCAGTATTTT
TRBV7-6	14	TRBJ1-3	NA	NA	CASSLQGSGNTIYF	TGTGCCAGCAGCTTACAGGGGTCTGGAAACACCATATATTTT